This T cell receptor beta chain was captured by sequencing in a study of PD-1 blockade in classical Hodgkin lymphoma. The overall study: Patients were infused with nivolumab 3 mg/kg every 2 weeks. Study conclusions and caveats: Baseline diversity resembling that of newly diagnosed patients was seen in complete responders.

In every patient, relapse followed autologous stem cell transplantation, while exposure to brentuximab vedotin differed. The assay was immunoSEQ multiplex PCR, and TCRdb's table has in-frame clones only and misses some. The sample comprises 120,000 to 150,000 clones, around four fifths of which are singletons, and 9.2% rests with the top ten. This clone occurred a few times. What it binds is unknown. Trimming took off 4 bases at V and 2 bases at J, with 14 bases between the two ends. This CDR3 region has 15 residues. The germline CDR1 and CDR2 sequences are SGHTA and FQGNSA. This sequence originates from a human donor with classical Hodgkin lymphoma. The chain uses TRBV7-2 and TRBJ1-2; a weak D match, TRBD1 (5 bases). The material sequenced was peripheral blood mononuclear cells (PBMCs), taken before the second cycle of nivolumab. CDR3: CASSSTPGLNYGYTF. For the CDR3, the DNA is TGTGCCAGCAGCTCTACCCCGGGACTGAACTATGGCTACACCTTC.